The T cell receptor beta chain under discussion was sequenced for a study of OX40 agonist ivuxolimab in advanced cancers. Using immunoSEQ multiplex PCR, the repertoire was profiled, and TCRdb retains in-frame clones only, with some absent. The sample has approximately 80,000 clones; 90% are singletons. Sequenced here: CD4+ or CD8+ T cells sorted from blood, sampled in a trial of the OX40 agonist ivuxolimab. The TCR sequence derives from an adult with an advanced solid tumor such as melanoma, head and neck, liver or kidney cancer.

CDR3 nucleotide sequence: TGTGCCAGTAGACAGGGGGCACGGGGCGAGCAGTACTTC. Its protein is CASRQGARGEQYF. J is TRBJ2-7 and V is TRBV19; 9 bases agree with TRBD1. Per germline, CDR1 LNHDA and CDR2 SQIVND (reference sequence). The CDR3 spans 13 residues. Losses at the gene ends were 6 bases for V and 6 bases for J; bases not matched to a gene: 6.